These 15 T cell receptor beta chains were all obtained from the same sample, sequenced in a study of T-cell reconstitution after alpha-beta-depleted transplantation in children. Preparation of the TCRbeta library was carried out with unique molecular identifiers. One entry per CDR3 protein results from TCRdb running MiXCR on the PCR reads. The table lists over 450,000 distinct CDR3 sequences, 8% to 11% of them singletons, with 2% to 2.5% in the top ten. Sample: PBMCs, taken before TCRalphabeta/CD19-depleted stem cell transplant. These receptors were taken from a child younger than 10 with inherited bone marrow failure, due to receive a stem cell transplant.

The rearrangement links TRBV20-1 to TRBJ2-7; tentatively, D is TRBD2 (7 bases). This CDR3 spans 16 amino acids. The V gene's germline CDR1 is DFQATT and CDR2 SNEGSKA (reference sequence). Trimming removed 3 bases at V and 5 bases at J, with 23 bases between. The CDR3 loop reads CSARRGFAGEWNEQYF. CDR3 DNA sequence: TGCAGTGCTAGGAGGGGGTTTGCGGGAGAGTGGAACGAGCAGTACTTC.

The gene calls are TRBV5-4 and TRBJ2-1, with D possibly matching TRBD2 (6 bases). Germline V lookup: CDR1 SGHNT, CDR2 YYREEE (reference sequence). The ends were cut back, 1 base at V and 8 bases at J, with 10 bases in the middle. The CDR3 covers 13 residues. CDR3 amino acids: CASSLRDWDEQFF. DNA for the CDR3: TGTGCCAGCAGCTTGCGGGACTGGGATGAGCAGTTCTTC.

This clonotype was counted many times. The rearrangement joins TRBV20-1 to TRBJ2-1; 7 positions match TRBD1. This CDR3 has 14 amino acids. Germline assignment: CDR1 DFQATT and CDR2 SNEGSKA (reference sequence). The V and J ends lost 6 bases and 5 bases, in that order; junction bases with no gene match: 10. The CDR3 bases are TGCAGTGCGCAACCCTTTACAGGGGACAATGAGCAGTTCTTC. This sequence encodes CSAQPFTGDNEQFF.

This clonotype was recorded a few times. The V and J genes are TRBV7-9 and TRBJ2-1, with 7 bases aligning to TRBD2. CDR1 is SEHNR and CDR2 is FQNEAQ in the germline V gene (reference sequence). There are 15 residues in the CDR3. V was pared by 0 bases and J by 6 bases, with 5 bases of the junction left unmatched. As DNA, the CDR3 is TGTGCCAGCAGCTTAGCGTATCGACTAGCCAATGAGCAGTTCTTC. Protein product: CASSLAYRLANEQFF. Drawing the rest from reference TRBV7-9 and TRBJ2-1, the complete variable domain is DTGVSQNPRHKITKRGQNVTFRCDPISEHNRLYWYRQTLGQGPEFLTYFQNEAQLEKSRLLSDRFSAERPKGSFSTLEIQRTEQGDSAMYLCASSLAYRLANEQFFGPGTRLTVL.

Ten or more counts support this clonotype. CDR3 region: CASSPGNNYGYTF. CDR3 DNA: TGTGCCAGCTCACCCGGAAATAACTATGGCTACACCTTC. The gene calls are TRBV18 and TRBJ1-2; D uncertain. This CDR3 contains 13 residues. Per the germline V gene, CDR1 is KGHSH and CDR2 is LQKENI. The ends were cut back, 3 bases at V and 1 base at J, with 6 bases in the middle.

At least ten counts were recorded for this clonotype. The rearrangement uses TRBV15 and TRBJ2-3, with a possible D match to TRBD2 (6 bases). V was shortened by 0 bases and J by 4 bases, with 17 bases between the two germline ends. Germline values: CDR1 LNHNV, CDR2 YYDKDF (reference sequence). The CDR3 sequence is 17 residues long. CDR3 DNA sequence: TGTGCCACCAGCAGAGATTGGGGGGAAGTCGGCGCAGATACGCAGTATTTT. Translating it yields CATSRDWGEVGADTQYF.

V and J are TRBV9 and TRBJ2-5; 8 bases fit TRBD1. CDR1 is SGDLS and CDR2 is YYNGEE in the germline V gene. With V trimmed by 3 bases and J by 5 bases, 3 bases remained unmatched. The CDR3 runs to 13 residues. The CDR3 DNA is TGTGCCAGCAGCGAGGACAGGGTGGAGACCCAGTACTTC. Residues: CASSEDRVETQYF.

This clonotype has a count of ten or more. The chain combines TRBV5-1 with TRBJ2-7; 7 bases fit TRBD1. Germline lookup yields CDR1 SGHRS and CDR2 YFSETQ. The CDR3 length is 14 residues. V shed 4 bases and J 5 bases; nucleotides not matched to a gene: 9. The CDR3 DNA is TGCGCCAGCAGCCGCGGACAGGTTTCCGACGAGCAGTACTTC. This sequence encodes CASSRGQVSDEQYF.

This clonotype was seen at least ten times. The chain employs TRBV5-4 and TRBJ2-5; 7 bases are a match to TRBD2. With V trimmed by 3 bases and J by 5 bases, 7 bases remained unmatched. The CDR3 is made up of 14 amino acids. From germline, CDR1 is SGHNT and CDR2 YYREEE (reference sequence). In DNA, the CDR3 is TGTGCCAGCAGCTGGGCGGGAGCAGACGAGACCCAGTACTTC. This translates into CASSWAGADETQYF. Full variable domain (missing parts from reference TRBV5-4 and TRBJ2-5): ETGVTQSPTHLIKTRGQQVTLRCSSQSGHNTVSWYQQALGQGPQFIFQYYREEENGRGNFPPRFSGLQFPNYSSELNVNALELDDSALYLCASSWAGADETQYFGPGTRLLVL.

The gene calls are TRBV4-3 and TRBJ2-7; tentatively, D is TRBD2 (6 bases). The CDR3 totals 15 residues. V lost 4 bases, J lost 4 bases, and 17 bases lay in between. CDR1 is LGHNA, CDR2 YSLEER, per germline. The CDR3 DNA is TGCGCCAGCAGCCCCTACCACGGGGGAACATACGAGCAGTACTTC. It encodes CASSPYHGGTYEQYF.

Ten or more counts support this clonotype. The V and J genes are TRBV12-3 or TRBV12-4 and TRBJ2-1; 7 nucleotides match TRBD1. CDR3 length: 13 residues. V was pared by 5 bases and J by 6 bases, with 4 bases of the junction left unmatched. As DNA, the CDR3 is TGTGCCAGCAGTCAGACAGGGTTCAATGAGCAGTTCTTC. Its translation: CASSQTGFNEQFF.

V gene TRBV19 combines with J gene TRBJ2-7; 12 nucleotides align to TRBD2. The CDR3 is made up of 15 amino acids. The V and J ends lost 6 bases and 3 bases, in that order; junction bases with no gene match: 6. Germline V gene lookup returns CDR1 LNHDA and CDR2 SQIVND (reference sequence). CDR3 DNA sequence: TGTGCCAGTAGCCCAATACTAGCGGGAGGCTACGAGCAGTACTTC. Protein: CASSPILAGGYEQYF.

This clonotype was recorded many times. The CDR3 sequence: CASSLQPRGLNQPQHF. CDR3 bases: TGTGCCAGCAGCTTACAGCCCAGGGGGCTGAACCAGCCCCAGCATTTT. The chain carries TRBV7-8 and TRBJ1-5; 8 bases are a match to TRBD1. CDR3 length: 16 amino acids. Per the germline V gene, CDR1 is SGHVS and CDR2 is FQNEAQ. J gave up 7 bases and V 2 bases, and 10 bases lay outside the gene matches.

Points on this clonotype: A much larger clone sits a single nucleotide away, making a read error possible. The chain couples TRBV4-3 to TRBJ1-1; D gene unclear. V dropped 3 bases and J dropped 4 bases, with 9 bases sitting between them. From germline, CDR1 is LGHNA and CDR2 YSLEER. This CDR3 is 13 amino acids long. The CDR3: CASSQREATEAFF. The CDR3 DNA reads TGCGCCAGCAGCCAGAGGGAGGCCACTGAAGCTTTCTTT.

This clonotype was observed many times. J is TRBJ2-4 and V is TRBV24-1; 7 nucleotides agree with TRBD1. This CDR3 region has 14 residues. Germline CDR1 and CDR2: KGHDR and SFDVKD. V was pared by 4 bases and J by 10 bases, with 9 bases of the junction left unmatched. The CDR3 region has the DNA TGTGCCACCAGTGACCCTGACAGGGATGGAATTCAGTACTTC. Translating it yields CATSDPDRDGIQYF.